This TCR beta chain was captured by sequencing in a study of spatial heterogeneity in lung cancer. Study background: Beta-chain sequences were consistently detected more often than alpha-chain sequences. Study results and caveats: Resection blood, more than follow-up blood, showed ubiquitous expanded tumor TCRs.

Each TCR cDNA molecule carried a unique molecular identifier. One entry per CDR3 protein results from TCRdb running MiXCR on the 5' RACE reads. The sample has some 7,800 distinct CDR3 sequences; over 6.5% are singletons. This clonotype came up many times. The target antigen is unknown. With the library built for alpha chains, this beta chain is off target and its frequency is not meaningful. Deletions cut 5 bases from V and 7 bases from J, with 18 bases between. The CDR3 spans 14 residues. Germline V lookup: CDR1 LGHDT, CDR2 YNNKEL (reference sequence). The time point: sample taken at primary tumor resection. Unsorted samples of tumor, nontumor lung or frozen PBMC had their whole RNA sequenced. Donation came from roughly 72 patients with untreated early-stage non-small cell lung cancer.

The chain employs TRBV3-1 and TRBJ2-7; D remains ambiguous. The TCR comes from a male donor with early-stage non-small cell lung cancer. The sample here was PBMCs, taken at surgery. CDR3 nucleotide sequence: TGTGCCAGCAGCACGAAAAGGGATTCGGCGGAGCAGTACTTC. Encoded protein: CASSTKRDSAEQYF.